The present entry profiles one T cell receptor (beta chain) with its context. Its specificity is unknown. This specimen belongs to a study of post-analysis software for immune sequencing data. Study at large: The study covered relapsing-remitting, secondary progressive and progressive-relapsing courses of multiple sclerosis. The study, taken as a whole, reports: Same-batch preparations were strongly co-clustered by F measure. There was significantly lower normalized Chao1 diversity in multiple sclerosis patients than in controls. With TRBV5-6, TRBV5-1 and TRBV20-1 included, 5 or 6 TRBV segments were more frequent in patients than in controls.

Sequencing libraries made from TCR beta cDNA carried unique molecular identifiers. Out of roughly 0.85 to 11 million T cells, some 500,000 cDNA molecules were generated. Using its own MiXCR run on the PCR reads, TCRdb lists one record per CDR3 protein. The table has about 400,000 distinct CDR3 sequences, less than 35% seen once. The germline CDR1 and CDR2 sequences are PRHDT and FYEKMQ (reference sequence). The ends lost 5 bases at V and 6 bases at J; junction bases unmatched: 7. The CDR3 extends over 15 amino acids. The chain is built from TRBV13 and TRBJ2-1; TRBD1 aligns across 10 bases. The receptor was isolated from a girl aged 10 to 17 with multiple sclerosis. Specimen: blood. The CDR3 region has the DNA TGTGCCAGCAGCGGGGGACAGGGGCGTATCAATGAGCAGTTCTTC. Protein product: CASSGGQGRINEQFF.